The entry below describes one TCR beta chain. Its antigen is not known. The sample belongs to a study of cytomegalovirus exposure and HLA in healthy donors. General study points: In an earlier analysis, most TCR beta V segments were productive about 87% or about 30% of the time.

Germline V lookup: CDR1 WNHNN, CDR2 SYGVQD (reference sequence). The CDR3 covers 15 residues. V shed 2 bases, J shed 4 bases, and the junction held 3 bases outside the gene matches. Vbeta (60) and Jbeta (13) primers were used in the PCR. Some clones are missing from TCRdb's copy, which holds only in-frame ones; the method was immunoSEQ multiplex PCR. The sample lists fewer than 150,000 clones; approximately 77% were seen once. The sequence derives from a man aged 45 to 65 in good health and CMV-seropositive. This rearrangement joins TRBV10-1 to TRBJ2-7, with 12 bases that match TRBD2. Sequences were obtained from PBMCs. The CDR3 bases are TGCGCCAGCAGTGAGCTAGCGGGAGGGACGTACGAGCAGTACTTC. Translated: CASSELAGGTYEQYF.